This TCR beta chain derives from a study of blood T cells in healthy people across ages (dated by TCRdb to between 2014 and 2016). With regard to the full study: In model experiments, template switching captured roughly one uniquely barcoded TCR beta cDNA molecule for every two T cells. To track age-related changes in TCR beta repertoire diversity, the study relied on deep sequencing normalized with unique cDNA molecular identifiers. Donors were grouped into four age groups: young (average about 15 years), middle-aged (39), aged (approximately 67) and long-lived (approximately 81). Two additional independent replicas of 1 million unique cDNA reads from the same blood draw were analyzed for two donors (one aged 18 to 30 and one aged 80 or older).

V lost 2 bases and J lost 2 bases; the stretch between them is 20 bases long. CDR1 SQVTM and CDR2 ANQGSEA are derived from the germline V gene. Its CDR3 holds 17 amino acids, cysteine through phenylalanine. Kept here is only the CDR3 DNA, which spans 51 bases and is read in frame from base 1. The library was produced with 5' RACE. TCRdb shows the sequencer as Illumina HiSeq 2500. A second about 7 to 12 cycle PCR used a sample-barcoded 5' primer and a J-beta primer mix. A template-switch 5' adaptor carrying 12 random nucleotides introduced a unique molecular identifier onto each TCR beta cDNA molecule. Each sample yielded at least 2.5 million CDR3-containing paired-end reads. First-strand cDNA was synthesized from all RNA with the Mint cDNA synthesis kit, primed by a TRBC-specific oligonucleotide. After uracil-DNA glycosylase treatment, a first 18-cycle PCR used universal primers M1SS and BC2_uni_R on all cDNA. Concerning the study's data processing: Normalization of each sample was performed by random selection of 1 million high-quality reads, each carrying a distinct molecular identifier. Reads with shared molecular identifiers were discarded instead of being binned into consensus sequences. CDR3 identification, clonotype clustering and error correction used MiTCR with a Q25 quality threshold and the strictest error-elimination algorithm. A nonparametric unseen species model with Euler transformation was used to estimate lower-bound total TCR beta diversity. The raw public data were reprocessed by TCRdb itself: fastp quality trimming at Q25, MiXCR clonotype calling, in-frame beta chains only. Rows with one shared CDR3 protein collapse into an entry with the most common genes and DNA. TCRdb, not the original authors, processed these V and J calls. A total of under 700,000 distinct CDR3 sequences appear in this sample, about 25% of them only once. The ten largest clonotypes hold roughly 10% of the sample.

Turning to this clonotype: Its recognized antigen is unknown. No clone much larger than this one lies a single base away; base qualities are absent.

The research as a whole found: The CMV infection status of donors was not known, potentially confounding age-related changes in expanded clonotypes. Total diversity estimates from one million sequenced T cells were considered lower bounds and underestimates. Observed TCR beta diversity correlated strongly with the percentage of naive T cells measured by flow cytometry. Observed TCR beta diversity per million T cells fell roughly linearly with age, and a significant reduction was already apparent by age roughly 40. Compared with the aged group, the long-lived group had more naive CD4+ T cells, fewer expanded clones and increased TCR diversity, suggesting age selection. Since profiling was done on bulk unsorted PBMCs, naive and antigen-experienced compartments could not be conclusively compared.

Systemically healthy Caucasian individuals from Russia, over 30 in total and aged roughly 6 to 95 years, were included as donors. Each donor gave ten milliliters of peripheral blood, collected into EDTA-treated Vacutainer tubes. Ficoll-Paque density-gradient centrifugation was used to isolate PBMCs, with at least 6.5 million per sample. Trizol reagent was used to extract total RNA from PBMCs, with at least 6 micrograms per sample. For every donor, an aliquot of PBMCs went through flow cytometry to measure the percentages of naive CD45RAhigh/CD27high T cells. These data were also reused for a study on T cells of mothers and their children. Per that second paper: The donors were nine systemically healthy Caucasian individuals, made up of three mothers and their six children. cDNA synthesis consumed the entire amount of extracted RNA, loaded at approximately 1.6 ug RNA in each 15 ul reaction. In the second PCR, the M1S primer added sample barcodes and 2-4 random nucleotides. Over 10 million TCR beta CDR3 reads came from each mother, compared with some 3 million reads from each child. In both related and unrelated pairs, thymic selection shapes the output of TCR recombination in a similar way, with inherited differences having only a minor effect. Normalized repertoire overlap was always found to be slightly, but never significantly, higher in related mother-child pairs than in unrelated mother-child pairs. Persistent microchimeric T cell clones were not detected, at a sensitivity of 95 to 100 clones per million clonotypes. The study used deep NGS to compare TCR beta repertoires of mothers and children, seeking features distinguishing related mother-child pairs from unrelated individuals. On average, the children were about 10 +/- 4 years old, while the mothers were approximately 40 +/- 4 years old. After adapter ligation with NEBNext reagents, the libraries were sequenced on Illumina HiSeq 2000 with 100+100 nt paired-end reads. Mother and child libraries were prepared a month apart and sequenced in separate runs to prevent cross-contamination. For each donor, somewhere between about 450,000 and 2,000,000 distinct TCR beta clonotypes were identified. Naive TCR beta clonotypes were estimated from low-frequency clonotypes matched to each donor's FACS-determined naive share, without sorting.

The V and J genes are TRBV29-1 and TRBJ2-3, with the identity of the D gene unclear. The sample comprised blood. This clonotype was obtained from a boy aged 5-17 years in good health. The CDR3: CSVESPIIFGNTDTQYF. The nucleotide sequence is given as TGCAGCGTTGAAAGCCCAATTATCTTTGGGAACACAGATACGCAGTATTTT.